Listed below are T cell receptor beta chains from one sample, sequenced in a study of shared clonotypes between healthy human individuals. Measured with immunoSEQ multiplex PCR; TCRdb has only the in-frame clones, and not every one. The top ten hold about 0.064% of the sample, which has roughly 520,000 clones, approximately 95% seen once. Material: naive CD4+ T cells sorted from blood. The receptors here all came from a woman aged 25 to 45 in good health. Each CDR3 is given with its conserved first and last residue. D genes are given only for firm matches. The listing skips clone size in some rows; elsewhere it reads once, few, many or a size class.

v_gene	d_gene	j_gene	abundance	CDR3nt	CDR3aa
TRBV18	.	TRBJ2-5	.	TGTGCCAGCTCACCACGTCCGGGGGGCCAACTGGAGACCCAGTACTTC	CASSPRPGGQLETQYF
TRBV29-1	.	TRBJ2-2	.	TGCAGCGTTGTAGGTGGCACCGGGGAGCTGTTTTTT	CSVVGGTGELFF
TRBV10-2	.	TRBJ2-5	once	TGCGCCAGCAGCGGAGGGGGCCCCCAAGAGACCCAGTACTTC	CASSGGGPQETQYF
TRBV5-1	.	TRBJ2-7	.	TGCGCCAGCAGCCGGGGGTCGGGGCTCTCCTCCTACGAGCAGTACTTC	CASSRGSGLSSYEQYF
TRBV28	.	TRBJ2-5	.	TGTGCCAGCAGTCCCCCCGGTCGTGAGTGGCACTTC	CASSPPGREWHF
TRBV20-1	.	TRBJ1-2	.	TGCAGTGCTAGGGGGGGGAATGGCTACACCTTC	CSARGGNGYTF
TRBV28	.	TRBJ1-1	once	TGTGCCAGCCTAAACACTGAAGCTTTCTTT	CASLNTEAFF
TRBV28	TRBD1	TRBJ1-2	.	TGTGCCAGCACCTTAGGGACAGTAACTAACTATGGCTACACCTTC	CASTLGTVTNYGYTF
TRBV29-1	.	TRBJ2-7	.	TGCAGCGCCGCGGGAACAGGCCCTACCTACGAGCAGTACTTC	CSAAGTGPTYEQYF
TRBV27	.	TRBJ2-7	.	TGTGCCAGCAGTAAGGACCTCTACGAGCAGTACTTC	CASSKDLYEQYF
TRBV5-1	.	TRBJ2-1	.	TGCGCCAGCAGCCCGGATGGGGGAGCGTACTCCTACAATGAGCAGTTCTTC	CASSPDGGAYSYNEQFF
TRBV7-2	TRBD1	TRBJ2-1	.	TGTGCCAGCACCTCGGTTGGGACAGTATACAATGAGCAGTTCTTC	CASTSVGTVYNEQFF
TRBV27	.	TRBJ2-7	.	TGTGCCAGCAGTCTCCTCGGACGGGTTAGCGGAGAGGGGTACGAGCAGTACTTC	CASSLLGRVSGEGYEQYF
TRBV2	.	TRBJ2-1	.	TGTGCCAGCAGTGTGAGGAATGAGCAGTTCTTC	CASSVRNEQFF
TRBV18	TRBD2	TRBJ2-1	.	TGTGCCAGCTCACCGGGGACTAGCGGGAGGGTTAACAATGAGCAGTTCTTC	CASSPGTSGRVNNEQFF
TRBV6-1	.	TRBJ1-5	.	TGTGCCAGCAGTGACTTCGGAAAACAGCCCCAGCATTTT	CASSDFGKQPQHF
TRBV11-3	.	TRBJ2-1	.	TGTGCCAGCAGCTTAGTCCGGGGTGAGCAGTTCTTC	CASSLVRGEQFF
TRBV5-6	.	TRBJ2-7	once	TGTGCCAGCAGCTTGTCTACGGGCGGACCGAGCTCCTACGAGCAGTACTTC	CASSLSTGGPSSYEQYF
TRBV19	.	TRBJ1-5	.	TGTGCCAGTACAGTATGGGGATATAGCAATCAGCCCCAGCATTTT	CASTVWGYSNQPQHF
TRBV19	TRBD1	TRBJ1-2	.	TGTGCCAGTAGTCGTGGACAGGATGGCTACACCTTC	CASSRGQDGYTF
TRBV14	.	TRBJ1-2	.	TGTGCCAGCAGCCCCGGACCAGACAGCAACCCGTTTTATGGCTACACCTTC	CASSPGPDSNPFYGYTF
TRBV5-1	TRBD1	TRBJ2-3	.	TGCGCCAGCCGGCCGGAGATACCCGAACGAACAGGGGGCAGGGCCCACACAGATACGCAGTATTTT	CASRPEIPERTGGRAHTDTQYF
TRBV28	.	TRBJ1-4	once	TGTGCCAGCAGTTCCCATGGAACTAATGAAAAACTGTTTTTT	CASSSHGTNEKLFF
TRBV7-9	TRBD1	TRBJ1-1	.	TGTGCCAGCGACTTGGGTAGGGGGCCGAGCACTGAAGCTTTCTTT	CASDLGRGPSTEAFF
TRBV28	TRBD2	TRBJ2-3	.	TGTGCCAGCAGTCTGGCGGGAGTAACGCAGTATTTT	CASSLAGVTQYF
TRBV9	.	TRBJ2-7	.	TGTGCCAGCAGCGTAGATGGACGTAGCTACGAGCAGTACTTC	CASSVDGRSYEQYF
TRBV7-8	TRBD1	TRBJ1-1	once	TGTGCCAGCACCCAGAGGCAGGGGGCTGACACTGAAGCTTTCTTT	CASTQRQGADTEAFF
TRBV27	.	TRBJ1-5	.	TGTGCCAGCAGTTCCGCTTTTAGCAATCAGCCCCAGCATTTT	CASSSAFSNQPQHF
TRBV19	TRBD1	TRBJ2-6	.	TGTGCCAGTAGTATTCTCGGCAGGGGGACCAGCTCTGGGGCCAACGTCCTGACTTTC	CASSILGRGTSSGANVLTF
TRBV15	.	TRBJ2-2	.	TGTGCCACCAGCAGAGTCACCGGGACCGGGGAGCTGTTTTTT	CATSRVTGTGELFF
TRBV28	TRBD1	TRBJ1-1	.	TGTGCCAGCAGTTTGACAGGGGTGAACACTGAAGCTTTCTTT	CASSLTGVNTEAFF
TRBV5-1	.	TRBJ2-7	.	TGCGCCAGCAGCTTGGCGGGGACCTTCCGCGAGCAGTACTTC	CASSLAGTFREQYF
TRBV7-7	TRBD1	TRBJ2-2	.	TGTGCCAGCAGCTTGGGACAGAGCGGGGAGCTGTTTTTT	CASSLGQSGELFF
TRBV27	TRBD1	TRBJ1-1	once	TGTGCCAGCAGTTGGGGACAGGGAAAGAACACTGAAGCTTTCTTT	CASSWGQGKNTEAFF
TRBV5-1	.	TRBJ2-1	.	TGCGCCAGCAGCTTGGAGGGGACGGGACCTCCGTTCTTC	CASSLEGTGPPFF
TRBV4-2	TRBD1	TRBJ1-5	few	TGTGCCAGCAGCCAAGGAGGGACAGGGGGACTCAATCAGCCCCAGCATTTT	CASSQGGTGGLNQPQHF
TRBV19	TRBD1	TRBJ1-1	.	TGTGCCAGTAGTCGACAGGGAGGGAGAGCTTTCTTT	CASSRQGGRAFF
TRBV19	.	TRBJ2-5	.	TGTGCCAGTAGTATCCCAGGGCCTGGCCAAGAGACCCAATACTTC	CASSIPGPGQETQYF
TRBV28	.	TRBJ1-4	.	TGTGCCAGCAGCAGCCGGGCAACCAAACTGTTTTTT	CASSSRATKLFF
TRBV6-1	.	TRBJ1-5	.	TGTGCCAGCAGTGAACTTTTGGGCAGGGAGAATCAGCCCCAGCATTTT	CASSELLGRENQPQHF
TRBV28	.	TRBJ2-5	.	TGTGCCAGCAGTTTTTGGGCGGAGGAGACCCAGTACTTC	CASSFWAEETQYF
TRBV28	.	TRBJ1-5	.	TGTGCCAGCAACAACGACAGGTATAGCAATCAGCCCCAGCATTTT	CASNNDRYSNQPQHF
TRBV5-1	.	TRBJ2-5	.	TGCGCCAGCAGCCCGGGGTTCCCAGAGACCCAGTACTTC	CASSPGFPETQYF
TRBV6-1	TRBD2	TRBJ2-2	.	TGTGCCAGCAGTGAAGGGGGACTAGCGGGAGTGTATACCGGGGAGCTGTTTTTT	CASSEGGLAGVYTGELFF
TRBV5-1	.	TRBJ2-3	.	TGCGCCAGCAGCTTACTTCGCGGAACCACAGATACGCAGTATTTT	CASSLLRGTTDTQYF
TRBV2	.	TRBJ2-7	.	TGTGCCAGCAGGGGATCACTCTACGAGCAGTACTTC	CASRGSLYEQYF
TRBV28	TRBD1	TRBJ2-3	once	TGTGCCAGCAGATACGCCCGACAGGGTCTCGATACGCAGTATTTT	CASRYARQGLDTQYF
TRBV11-2	.	TRBJ1-2	.	TGTGCCAGCAGCTCCAGTAAGGGCTACACCTTC	CASSSSKGYTF
TRBV27	TRBD1	TRBJ2-7	.	TGTGCCAGCAAAGGGACAGGGAACTACGAGCAGTACTTC	CASKGTGNYEQYF
TRBV5-1	TRBD2	TRBJ2-2	.	TGCGCCAGCAGCGTGACTAGCGGGATGAACACCGGGGAGCTGTTTTTT	CASSVTSGMNTGELFF
TRBV19	TRBD1	TRBJ2-7	.	TGTGCCAGTAGTATCCTGGCGGGACAGGGGCCCGGGGTCGAGCAGTACTTC	CASSILAGQGPGVEQYF
TRBV28	TRBD1	TRBJ1-2	once	TGTGCCAGCAGCGTAGGACAGGCCTATGGCTACACCTTC	CASSVGQAYGYTF
TRBV20-1	.	TRBJ2-3	.	TGCAGTGCTAGCCTTCAGGGTTTTGCGTATTTT	CSASLQGFAYF
TRBV2	.	TRBJ1-5	few	TGTGCCAGCAGTCAAACAGGGAGAGAGGGCAATCAGCCCCAGCATTTT	CASSQTGREGNQPQHF
TRBV6-1	.	TRBJ2-6	.	TGTGCCAGCAGTGAATCGGCGAACTCTGGGGCCAACGTCCTGACTTTC	CASSESANSGANVLTF
TRBV5-1	.	TRBJ2-1	.	TGCGCCAGCAGCTTGGAGGGGACTTTCTACAATGAGCAGTTCTTC	CASSLEGTFYNEQFF
TRBV7-3	TRBD1	TRBJ2-7	.	TGTGCCAGCAGCTTCGCCGGGACAGCCGAGCAGTACTTC	CASSFAGTAEQYF
TRBV27	.	TRBJ2-5	.	TGTGCCAGCAGTCCTACTTTGGGAGAATGGGAGACCCAGTACTTC	CASSPTLGEWETQYF
TRBV9	.	TRBJ2-1	.	TGTGCCAGCCGCGAGGCTAGTCAATCCAATGAGCAGTTCTTC	CASREASQSNEQFF